One T cell receptor (beta chain) is described in this entry. CDR3 length: 16 amino acids. V was pared by 6 bases and J by 6 bases, with 19 bases of the junction left unmatched. Per the germline V gene, CDR1 is SQVTM and CDR2 is ANQGSEA. This sample is part of a study of blood T cell repertoires in COVID-19. Looking at the study overall: Acute and convalescent COVID-19 specimens originated in the United States, Italy and Spain. T cells, B-cell-depleted T cells, or PBMCs supplied cDNA or gDNA.

The assay was immunoSEQ multiplex PCR, and TCRdb's table has in-frame clones only and misses some. This repertoire shows roughly 43,000 clones, about four fifths found once; its top ten account for around a quarter. The chain carries TRBV29-1 and TRBJ1-2, with 7 nucleotides matching TRBD1. The specimen sequenced was peripheral blood. This clonotype was obtained from a woman aged 55-69 years with acute or convalescent COVID-19. The CDR3: CSVGELGQADAHGYTF. As DNA, the CDR3 is TGCAGCGTCGGGGAACTAGGACAGGCTGACGCCCATGGCTACACCTTC.